The 29 T cell receptor beta chains below come from one sample, sequenced in a study of persistence of HIV-infected CD4 T cells (TCRdb year 2020). The treatment or condition tag for this specimen amounts to: suppressive antiretroviral therapy. Cells were stimulated with a pool of overlapping HIV-1 Gag 15-mer peptides at approximately 0.93 ug per peptide per mL. Memory CD4+ T cells that did not respond, being CD40L-negative, CD69-negative and CD45RO-high, were sorted as memory populations depleted of antigen-responding cells. TCRbeta repertoires were sequenced from genomic DNA with the immunoSEQ hsTCRB assay version 4 in survey mode. The immuneACCESS repertoire file appears here via TCRdb, limited to in-frame rearrangements. These files lack a portion of the clones; in checked studies, under half of the deficit traces to unresolved V genes, and the cause of the others is not known. A total of around 30,000 clones appear in this sample, 82% of them only once. The top ten constitute about 18% of the sample.

Their target antigens are unknown. Sequencing was performed on CD4+ T cells sorted from PBMCs after roughly 18-hour stimulation, taken from a patient who received antiretroviral therapy. According to the study, the label for this sample's cell subset or site signals: CD40L-CD69- CD45RO-high memory CD4 T cells not responding to Gag peptides. Receptors originate from an adult woman with HIV who was CMV-seropositive.

This clone has more than one count but fewer than ten. Other DNA sequences in the sample encode the same CDR3. The V gene is TRBV12-3 or TRBV12-4, the J gene TRBJ1-2, with D perhaps matching TRBD1 (5 bases). The V gene lost 4 bases and the J gene lost 2 bases, with 8 bases spanning the gap. The CDR3 has 13 residues. The CDR3 is CASSSRVNYGYTF. The CDR3 bases are TGTGCCAGCAGTTCCAGGGTAAACTATGGCTACACCTTC.

The chain combines TRBV18 with TRBJ2-3, with 8 bases lining up with TRBD1. The junction had 13 bases not matched to a gene; V was cut back by 4 bases and J by 4 bases. The CDR3 covers 17 residues. The germline V gene has CDR1 KGHSH and CDR2 LQKENI. DNA for the CDR3: TGTGCCAGCTCACTCTCTGGGCAGGGGGCTGTTGCAGATACGCAGTATTTT. Amino acids: CASSLSGQGAVADTQYF.

The CDR3 region is CASSLSRNSYEQYF. The DNA for the CDR3 is TGTGCCAGCAGCTTATCGAGGAACTCCTACGAGCAGTACTTC. This chain connects TRBV7-2 to TRBJ2-7; D gene uncertain. Germline CDR1 is SGHTA and CDR2 is FQGNSA. V shed 2 bases and J shed 0 bases, with 8 bases lying between them. The CDR3 contains 14 residues.

The V and J genes are TRBV18 and TRBJ2-7; no firm D call. The CDR3 is 16 residues long. V was trimmed by 5 bases and J by 5 bases, leaving 22 bases between them. Germline values: CDR1 KGHSH, CDR2 LQKENI. The CDR3 reads CASSSKHSAVDHEQYF. CDR3 sequence (DNA): TGTGCCAGCTCATCGAAGCACAGTGCGGTAGACCACGAGCAGTACTTC.

This clone appeared a single time. V is TRBV5-1 and J is TRBJ1-2; D uncertain. CDR1 SGHRS and CDR2 YFSETQ come from the germline V gene. V dropped 0 bases and J dropped 0 bases, with 9 bases sitting between them. This CDR3 spans 15 amino acids. The CDR3 region is CASSLGITTNYGYTF. The CDR3 coding sequence is TGCGCCAGCAGCTTGGGGATTACGACTAACTATGGCTACACCTTC.

The V call is TRBV12-3 or TRBV12-4, the J call TRBJ1-2, with D perhaps TRBD1 (5 bases). V shed 6 bases and J shed 2 bases, with 10 bases lying between them. This CDR3 has 13 residues. As DNA, the CDR3 is TGTGCCAGCAGGGCCGGGACCAACTATGGCTACACCTTC. Amino acid sequence: CASRAGTNYGYTF.

V gene TRBV5-5 combines with J gene TRBJ2-3; D is ambiguous. This CDR3 spans 14 amino acids. Germline V CDR1 and CDR2: SGHKS, YYEKEE (reference sequence). With 3 bases removed from V and 3 bases from J, the gap between germline ends came to 11 bases. CDR3 protein: CASSSYLITDTQYF. CDR3 nucleotides: TGTGCCAGCAGCTCCTACCTTATAACAGATACGCAGTATTTT.

V is TRBV10-3 and J is TRBJ1-2; D gene ambiguous. V was pared by 2 bases and J by 6 bases, with 4 bases between. CDR1 is ENHRY, CDR2 SYGVKD, per germline. This CDR3 has 11 residues. CDR3 residues: CAISERDGYTF. CDR3 nucleotides: TGTGCCATCAGTGAGCGGGATGGCTACACCTTC.

The chain employs TRBV5-1 and TRBJ2-5, with 7 positions matching TRBD1. The CDR3 contains 13 residues. Trimming removed 4 bases from V and 3 bases from J; junction bases left unmatched: 3. Germline CDR1 SGHRS, CDR2 YFSETQ. For the CDR3, the DNA is TGCGCCAGCAGCCCACAGGGGAAAGAGACCCAGTACTTC. As protein: CASSPQGKETQYF. The entire variable domain, with the rest obtained from reference TRBV5-1 and TRBJ2-5, is as follows: KAGVTQTPRYLIKTRGQQVTLSCSPISGHRSVSWYQQTPGQGLQFLFEYFSETQRNKGNFPGRFSGRQFSNSRSEMNVSTLELGDSALYLCASSPQGKETQYFGPGTRLLVL.

This rearrangement joins TRBV4-1 to TRBJ1-6; D remains ambiguous. This CDR3 spans 12 amino acids. V lost 3 bases, J lost 8 bases, and 5 bases lay in between. Germline loops: CDR1 MGHRA, CDR2 YSYEKL. CDR3 amino acids: CASSHNHSPLHF. The CDR3, as DNA: TGCGCCAGCAGCCACAATCATTCACCCCTCCACTTT.

This chain links TRBV10-1 with TRBJ2-1; the D gene is possibly TRBD1 (6 bases). Germline loops: CDR1 WNHNN, CDR2 SYGVQD (reference sequence). With 4 bases removed from V and 0 bases from J, the gap between germline ends came to 10 bases. The CDR3 is made up of 15 amino acids. CDR3 sequence (DNA): TGCGCCAGCAGTGGGGGGCCCAGCTCCTACAATGAGCAGTTCTTC. This sequence encodes CASSGGPSSYNEQFF.

The chain uses TRBV30 and TRBJ2-4; no definite D call. Germline loops: CDR1 GTSNPN, CDR2 SVGIG (reference sequence). Trimming took off 2 bases at V and 7 bases at J, with 9 bases between the two ends. The CDR3 is 12 amino acids. CDR3 protein: CAWSPTVNIQYF. Written as DNA, the CDR3 is TGTGCCTGGAGTCCTACAGTGAACATTCAGTACTTC. Based on the CDR3 plus reference TRBV30 and TRBJ2-4, the full variable domain is SQTIHQWPATLVQPVGSPLSLECTVEGTSNPNLYWYRQAAGRGLQLLFYSVGIGQISSEVPQNLSASRPQDRQFILSSKKLLLSDSGFYLCAWSPTVNIQYFGAGTRLSVL.

This clone came up once. The chain combines TRBV7-8 with TRBJ2-7; D is undetermined. Germline CDR1 and CDR2: SGHVS and FQNEAQ. Between the trimmed V and J ends, which lost 3 bases and 6 bases, there was a span of 6 bases. The CDR3 is 11 amino acids. CDR3 amino acids: CASSFAVEQYF. CDR3 DNA: TGTGCCAGCAGCTTTGCAGTCGAGCAGTACTTC.

V is TRBV29-1 and J is TRBJ2-7; 8 bases match TRBD1. The CDR3 is 13 amino acids. In germline, CDR1 is SQVTM, CDR2 ANQGSEA. The V segment lost 8 bases and the J segment 5 bases; nucleotides outside the gene matches: 11. As DNA, the CDR3 is TGCAGCTCACTGGACAGGGCCCAGAACGAGCAGTACTTC. It encodes CSSLDRAQNEQYF.

V gene TRBV3-1 (or the pseudogene TRBV3-2) combines with J gene TRBJ1-1, with TRBD1 as a possible D gene (5 bases). V gave up 1 base and J gave up 10 bases, with 10 bases separating them. The CDR3 sequence is 12 residues long. Germline lookup yields CDR1 LGHDT and CDR2 YNNKEL (reference sequence). DNA of the CDR3: TGTGCCAGCAGCCAAGCAGGGAGGGGAGCTTTCTTT. Encoded protein: CASSQAGRGAFF.

The chain couples TRBV25-1 to TRBJ1-1; D uncertain. Trimming shortened V by 1 base and J by 10 bases, and 7 bases separated the two germline ends. The germline gives CDR1 MGHDK, CDR2 SYGVNS. This CDR3 contains 11 residues. CDR3 protein: CASSEFWRAFF. Written as DNA, the CDR3 is TGTGCCAGCAGTGAATTTTGGAGAGCTTTCTTT.

The J gene is TRBJ1-2, the V gene TRBV7-3, with 7 bases fitting TRBD1. Germline-derived CDR1 and CDR2 are SGHTA and FQGTGA. The J segment lost 1 base and the V segment lost 5 bases, leaving 13 bases of the junction unmatched. The CDR3 sequence is 17 residues long. The CDR3 bases are TGTGCCAGCAGCCCAGGGGGAACAGGGACCAATAACTATGGCTACACCTTC. It is translated as CASSPGGTGTNNYGYTF.

This chain connects TRBV3-1 (or the pseudogene TRBV3-2) to TRBJ1-1, with D possibly being TRBD1 (6 bases). CDR3 size: 15 residues. V dropped 4 bases and J dropped 2 bases, with 14 bases sitting between them. Germline V lookup: CDR1 LGHDT, CDR2 YNNKEL (reference sequence). CDR3 DNA sequence: TGTGCCAGCAGCCCGTGGAAACAGGGAAACACTGAAGCTTTCTTT. Translating gives CASSPWKQGNTEAFF.

The rearrangement uses TRBV28 and TRBJ2-7; D gene unclear. V shed 2 bases and J shed 2 bases, with 10 bases lying between them. The CDR3 is made up of 14 amino acids. Germline CDR1 is MDHEN and CDR2 is SYDVKM. CDR3 amino acids: CASSLPTVPYEQYF. The CDR3 bases are TGTGCCAGCAGTTTACCTACAGTTCCCTACGAGCAGTACTTC.

The chain combines TRBV6-5 with TRBJ1-2; 8 nucleotides line up with TRBD1. The CDR3 has 14 residues. Germline V gene sequence: CDR1 MNHEY, CDR2 SVGAGI. Trimming took 0 bases from V and 8 from J; bases not matched to a gene: 5. The CDR3 sequence is CASSYSQGARGYTF. Here the CDR3 DNA reads TGTGCCAGCAGTTACTCCCAGGGGGCGCGCGGCTACACCTTC.

The rearrangement uses TRBV7-9 and TRBJ2-2; D perhaps matches TRBD2 (5 bases). The CDR3 sequence is 15 residues long. CDR1 SEHNR and CDR2 FQNEAQ come from the germline V gene (reference sequence). V was clipped by 3 bases and J by 2 bases, with 10 bases between them. The CDR3 reads CASSFSGVNTGELFF. The CDR3 DNA is TGTGCCAGCAGCTTTTCCGGGGTTAACACCGGGGAGCTGTTTTTT. The full variable domain, with the rest looked up from reference TRBV7-9 and TRBJ2-2, is DTGVSQNPRHKITKRGQNVTFRCDPISEHNRLYWYRQTLGQGPEFLTYFQNEAQLEKSRLLSDRFSAERPKGSFSTLEIQRTEQGDSAMYLCASSFSGVNTGELFFGEGSRLTVL.

The V gene is TRBV7-9, the J gene TRBJ2-5; no firm D call. CDR1 and CDR2 (germline): SEHNR, FQNEAQ (reference sequence). V was pared by 6 bases and J by 7 bases, with 15 bases between. The CDR3 length is 13 residues. The CDR3 nucleotides read TGTGCCAGCAGTCTGGACGGTCCGGGGACCCAGTACTTC. The encoded protein is CASSLDGPGTQYF.

DNA for the CDR3: TGTGCCAGCAGTTTACTATCCTCTGAAGCTTTCTTT. This encodes CASSLLSSEAFF. The J gene is TRBJ1-1, the V gene TRBV28, with no clear D. The CDR3 loop spans 12 amino acids. The germline V and J ends were trimmed by 2 bases and 6 bases, with 7 bases remaining between them. Germline CDR1 and CDR2: MDHEN and SYDVKM.

The V and J genes are TRBV5-6 and TRBJ1-5; 7 positions match TRBD1. Trimming removed 0 bases from V and 4 bases from J; junction bases left unmatched: 4. CDR1 SGHDT and CDR2 YYEEEE come from the germline V gene. CDR3 length: 15 residues. The CDR3 loop is CASSLGRGMNQPQHF. CDR3 DNA sequence: TGTGCCAGCAGCTTGGGCAGGGGGATGAATCAGCCCCAGCATTTT.

The J gene is TRBJ2-1, the V gene TRBV7-2; 11 bases match TRBD2. The CDR3 loop spans 15 amino acids. V lost 4 bases to trimming and J lost 4 bases; unmatched junction nucleotides: 3. From germline, CDR1 is SGHTA and CDR2 FQGNSA. CDR3 coding DNA: TGTGCCAGCAGCTCGACTAGCGGGATATACAATGAGCAGTTCTTC. This translates into CASSSTSGIYNEQFF.

This clone was detected once. Other nucleotide sequences from this sample produce the same CDR3. The genes are TRBV12-5 and TRBJ2-1; 8 nucleotides line up with TRBD2. The CDR3 runs to 15 residues. The germline gives CDR1 LGHNT, CDR2 FRNRAP. V shed 6 bases and J 8 bases; nucleotides not matched to a gene: 12. CDR3 sequence reads: CASGRGEGRPHEQFF. The CDR3 DNA is TGTGCTAGTGGGCGGGGGGAGGGGCGCCCCCATGAGCAGTTCTTC.

A note on this clone: Other DNA sequences from this sample encode an identical CDR3 as well. V gene TRBV6-5 combines with J gene TRBJ1-1; 8 bases fit TRBD1. Germline V lookup: CDR1 MNHEY, CDR2 SVGAGI. The CDR3 consists of 13 residues. Unmatched junction bases numbered 3, after V lost 5 bases and J lost 4 bases. The CDR3 reads CASSTGGPTEAFF. The DNA for the CDR3 is TGTGCCAGCAGTACAGGGGGACCCACTGAAGCTTTCTTT.

This CDR3 is CASSLQFSGNTIYF. The CDR3 region has the DNA TGTGCCAGCAGTCTGCAGTTCTCTGGAAACACCATATATTTT. This chain uses TRBV9 with TRBJ1-3; D unclear. V was trimmed by 5 bases and J by 0 bases, leaving 9 bases between them. Per the germline V gene, CDR1 is SGDLS and CDR2 is YYNGEE. This CDR3 is 14 amino acids long.

The rearrangement links TRBV6-5 to TRBJ2-5; D unresolved. Germline V gene data show CDR1 as MNHEY and CDR2 as SVGAGI. The CDR3 has 11 amino acids. Deletions cut 5 bases from V and 6 bases from J, with 7 bases between. The CDR3 here is CASSTRKTQYF. In DNA form, the CDR3 reads TGTGCCAGCAGTACCCGAAAGACCCAGTACTTC.